These T cell receptor beta chains were read from a single sample in a study of cytomegalovirus exposure and HLA in healthy donors. Assay used: immunoSEQ multiplex PCR; TCRdb lists only in-frame clones, some missing. The sample has 150,000 to 200,000 clones; around 86% are singletons. The sample taken for sequencing was PBMCs. Every receptor here comes from a human donor in good health. The CDR3 runs from the conserved cysteine through the conserved F or W. D genes are given only for firm matches. Part of the rows lack a size; the others show once, few, many or a class for expanded clones.

abundance: .
v_gene: TRBV27
j_gene: TRBJ1-1
d_gene: .
CDR3aa: CASRSWGGVNTEAFF
CDR3nt: TGTGCCAGCAGATCCTGGGGGGGGGTGAACACTGAAGCTTTCTTT

abundance: .
v_gene: TRBV4-3
j_gene: TRBJ2-7
d_gene: TRBD2
CDR3aa: CASSPLARSGGPGEQYF
CDR3nt: TGCGCCAGCAGCCCCTTAGCTCGATCGGGGGGGCCCGGGGAGCAGTACTTC

abundance: .
v_gene: TRBV19
j_gene: TRBJ2-3
d_gene: TRBD2
CDR3aa: CASSMSGGAGDTQYF
CDR3nt: TGTGCCAGTAGTATGAGCGGGGGGGCAGGAGATACGCAGTATTTT

abundance: .
v_gene: TRBV19
j_gene: TRBJ1-3
d_gene: .
CDR3aa: CASGGLGPIYF
CDR3nt: TGTGCCAGTGGAGGGCTTGGTCCCATATATTTT

abundance: .
v_gene: TRBV7-2
j_gene: TRBJ2-7
d_gene: TRBD1
CDR3aa: CASSPSRGHDEQYF
CDR3nt: TGTGCCAGCAGCCCCAGTAGGGGGCACGACGAGCAGTACTTC

abundance: .
v_gene: TRBV2
j_gene: TRBJ1-2
d_gene: .
CDR3aa: CASRSTGWATF
CDR3nt: TGTGCCAGCAGGTCTACAGGGTGGGCCACCTTC

abundance: .
v_gene: TRBV6-5
j_gene: TRBJ2-7
d_gene: TRBD1
CDR3aa: CASSDRGYEQYF
CDR3nt: TGTGCCAGCAGTGACAGGGGGTACGAGCAGTACTTC

abundance: once
v_gene: TRBV18
j_gene: TRBJ1-3
d_gene: TRBD1
CDR3aa: CASSPPRTGLRNTIYF
CDR3nt: TGTGCCAGCTCACCACCCCGGACAGGGTTGCGAAACACCATATATTTT

abundance: few
v_gene: TRBV6-5
j_gene: TRBJ2-2
d_gene: TRBD2
CDR3aa: CASSRGSAGAGELFF
CDR3nt: TGTGCCAGCAGTAGGGGTTCAGCGGGGGCCGGGGAGCTGTTTTTT

abundance: .
v_gene: TRBV7-2
j_gene: TRBJ1-5
d_gene: .
CDR3aa: CASSSGGQPQHF
CDR3nt: TGTGCCAGCAGCTCGGGTGGACAGCCCCAGCATTTT

abundance: .
v_gene: TRBV5-1
j_gene: TRBJ2-7
d_gene: .
CDR3aa: CASSLGSTEQYF
CDR3nt: TGCGCCAGCAGCTTGGGTAGTACCGAGCAGTACTTC

abundance: .
v_gene: TRBV6-7
j_gene: TRBJ2-1
d_gene: .
CDR3aa: CARTGTSYNEQFF
CDR3nt: TGTGCCAGGACCGGGACTTCCTACAATGAGCAGTTCTTC

abundance: few
v_gene: TRBV9
j_gene: TRBJ1-1
d_gene: .
CDR3aa: CASSAGTLNTEAFF
CDR3nt: TGTGCCAGCAGCGCCGGGACATTGAACACTGAAGCTTTCTTT

abundance: .
v_gene: TRBV29-1
j_gene: TRBJ2-7
d_gene: .
CDR3aa: CSVEVTGLYEQYF
CDR3nt: TGCAGCGTTGAAGTGACAGGTCTCTACGAGCAGTACTTC

abundance: .
v_gene: TRBV5-6
j_gene: TRBJ2-5
d_gene: .
CDR3aa: CASSLASVETQYF
CDR3nt: TGTGCCAGCAGCTTGGCAAGCGTGGAGACCCAGTACTTC

abundance: .
v_gene: TRBV9
j_gene: TRBJ1-3
d_gene: .
CDR3aa: CASSVARHDSGNTIYF
CDR3nt: TGTGCCAGCAGCGTTGCCCGACACGACTCTGGAAACACCATATATTTT

abundance: .
v_gene: TRBV5-1
j_gene: TRBJ2-3
d_gene: TRBD2
CDR3aa: CASSFRTSGVVADTQYF
CDR3nt: TGCGCCAGCAGCTTTAGAACTAGCGGGGTGGTCGCAGATACGCAGTATTTT

abundance: few
v_gene: TRBV4-3
j_gene: TRBJ2-6
d_gene: .
CDR3aa: CASSQDSSAGANVLTF
CDR3nt: TGCGCCAGCAGCCAAGATTCGAGCGCGGGGGCCAACGTCCTGACTTTC

abundance: .
v_gene: TRBV4-1
j_gene: TRBJ2-1
d_gene: .
CDR3aa: CASSQDLYNEQFF
CDR3nt: TGCGCCAGCAGCCAAGATCTGTACAATGAGCAGTTCTTC

abundance: .
v_gene: TRBV5-4
j_gene: TRBJ2-1
d_gene: .
CDR3aa: CASSPKTGGYNEQFF
CDR3nt: TGTGCCAGCAGCCCGAAGACAGGAGGCTACAATGAGCAGTTCTTC

abundance: .
v_gene: TRBV4-2
j_gene: TRBJ2-5
d_gene: .
CDR3aa: CASSQDIAGLLKTQYF
CDR3nt: TGTGCCAGCAGCCAAGATATTGCGGGCCTCTTGAAGACCCAGTACTTC

abundance: .
v_gene: TRBV5-1
j_gene: TRBJ2-3
d_gene: .
CDR3aa: CASSLAGAVPDTQYF
CDR3nt: TGCGCCAGCAGCTTGGCAGGGGCTGTCCCAGATACGCAGTATTTT

abundance: few
v_gene: TRBV6-5
j_gene: TRBJ2-7
d_gene: .
CDR3aa: CASSYSTSSYEQYF
CDR3nt: TGTGCCAGCAGTTACTCGACGTCTAGCTACGAGCAGTACTTC

abundance: .
v_gene: TRBV19
j_gene: TRBJ1-1
d_gene: TRBD1
CDR3aa: CASTRTGVGNTEAFF
CDR3nt: TGTGCCAGTACCAGAACAGGGGTGGGGAACACTGAAGCTTTCTTT

abundance: .
v_gene: TRBV2
j_gene: TRBJ2-1
d_gene: .
CDR3aa: CASRDYEQFF
CDR3nt: TGTGCCAGCAGGGACTATGAGCAGTTCTTC

abundance: few
v_gene: TRBV4-3
j_gene: TRBJ1-2
d_gene: .
CDR3aa: CASSRKESNYGYTF
CDR3nt: TGCGCCAGCAGCCGGAAGGAGTCTAACTATGGCTACACCTTC

abundance: .
v_gene: TRBV5-1
j_gene: TRBJ2-1
d_gene: TRBD1
CDR3aa: CASSTQTGGTEQFF
CDR3nt: TGCGCCAGCAGCACCCAGACAGGGGGGACTGAGCAGTTCTTC

abundance: .
v_gene: TRBV7-9
j_gene: TRBJ2-5
d_gene: TRBD1
CDR3aa: CASSQGEWETQYF
CDR3nt: TGTGCCAGCAGCCAGGGGGAATGGGAGACCCAGTACTTC

abundance: few
v_gene: TRBV7-2
j_gene: TRBJ2-7
d_gene: .
CDR3aa: CASSLTTAQTYEQYF
CDR3nt: TGTGCCAGCAGCTTAACCACCGCTCAGACCTACGAGCAGTACTTC

abundance: .
v_gene: TRBV9
j_gene: TRBJ2-2
d_gene: TRBD2
CDR3aa: CASSVSSGGTGELFF
CDR3nt: TGTGCCAGCAGCGTATCTAGCGGGGGGACCGGGGAGCTGTTTTTT

abundance: .
v_gene: TRBV5-1
j_gene: TRBJ1-4
d_gene: .
CDR3aa: CASSLEDINEKLFF
CDR3nt: TGCGCCAGCAGCTTGGAGGACATAAATGAAAAACTGTTTTTT

abundance: .
v_gene: TRBV5-4
j_gene: TRBJ2-5
d_gene: TRBD2
CDR3aa: CASSFAGGGQETQYF
CDR3nt: TGTGCCAGCAGCTTTGCGGGGGGCGGCCAAGAGACCCAGTACTTC

abundance: .
v_gene: TRBV4-2
j_gene: TRBJ2-4
d_gene: .
CDR3aa: CASSRRGTAHGKNIQYF
CDR3nt: TGTGCCAGCAGCCGCCGGGGGACGGCCCACGGAAAAAACATTCAGTACTTC

abundance: .
v_gene: TRBV6-6
j_gene: TRBJ2-7
d_gene: TRBD2
CDR3aa: CASSYLLAGTYEQYF
CDR3nt: TGTGCCAGCAGTTACCTACTAGCGGGAACCTACGAGCAGTACTTC

abundance: .
v_gene: TRBV6-6
j_gene: TRBJ1-1
d_gene: TRBD1
CDR3aa: CASSSGTEGNTEAFF
CDR3nt: TGTGCCAGCAGTTCCGGGACAGAAGGAAACACTGAAGCTTTCTTT

abundance: .
v_gene: TRBV7-7
j_gene: TRBJ2-1
d_gene: TRBD2
CDR3aa: CASSLAGAGGLDEQFF
CDR3nt: TGTGCTAGCAGCTTAGCGGGAGCGGGGGGGCTCGATGAGCAGTTCTTC

abundance: .
v_gene: TRBV5-6
j_gene: TRBJ2-7
d_gene: TRBD1
CDR3aa: CASSSDRGLHEQYF
CDR3nt: TGTGCCAGCAGCTCTGACAGGGGGCTCCACGAGCAGTACTTC

abundance: .
v_gene: TRBV5-4
j_gene: TRBJ2-3
d_gene: TRBD2
CDR3aa: CASSPEGPGREKRGGDTQYF
CDR3nt: TGTGCCAGCAGTCCCGAGGGCCCGGGGAGAGAGAAGCGGGGGGGAGATACGCAGTATTTT

abundance: few
v_gene: TRBV18
j_gene: TRBJ1-1
d_gene: .
CDR3aa: CASSPEGSEAFF
CDR3nt: TGTGCCAGCTCACCAGAGGGATCTGAAGCTTTCTTT

abundance: once
v_gene: TRBV19
j_gene: TRBJ2-3
d_gene: TRBD1
CDR3aa: CASSRWDSRLTDTQYF
CDR3nt: TGTGCCAGTAGTCGGTGGGACAGTCGACTCACAGATACGCAGTATTTT

abundance: .
v_gene: TRBV9
j_gene: TRBJ1-2
d_gene: TRBD1
CDR3aa: CASSSGQGAFGYTF
CDR3nt: TGTGCCAGCAGCTCCGGACAGGGGGCGTTTGGCTACACCTTC

abundance: .
v_gene: TRBV6-5
j_gene: TRBJ1-1
d_gene: .
CDR3aa: CASKGGATEAFF
CDR3nt: TGTGCCAGTAAAGGGGGTGCTACAGAAGCTTTCTTT

abundance: .
v_gene: TRBV19
j_gene: TRBJ2-1
d_gene: .
CDR3aa: CASSILGGNNEQFF
CDR3nt: TGTGCCAGTAGTATACTCGGGGGAAACAATGAGCAGTTCTTC

abundance: few
v_gene: TRBV6-5
j_gene: TRBJ1-1
d_gene: .
CDR3aa: CASSNRQLNTEAFF
CDR3nt: TGTGCCAGCAGTAACCGACAGTTGAACACTGAAGCTTTCTTT

abundance: .
v_gene: TRBV7-2
j_gene: TRBJ2-5
d_gene: TRBD2
CDR3aa: CASSSLAGGPVETQYF
CDR3nt: TGTGCCAGCAGCTCGTTAGCGGGGGGGCCAGTAGAGACCCAGTACTTC

abundance: .
v_gene: TRBV9
j_gene: TRBJ2-5
d_gene: TRBD2
CDR3aa: CASSRRPSGGKETQYF
CDR3nt: TGTGCCAGCAGCCGGAGGCCTAGCGGGGGAAAAGAGACCCAGTACTTC

abundance: .
v_gene: TRBV4-1
j_gene: TRBJ2-7
d_gene: .
CDR3aa: CASSHESPSYEQYF
CDR3nt: TGCGCCAGCAGCCATGAGTCACCATCCTACGAGCAGTACTTC

abundance: .
v_gene: TRBV27
j_gene: TRBJ1-2
d_gene: .
CDR3aa: CASSLSFGTPYGYTF
CDR3nt: TGTGCCAGCAGTTTATCTTTCGGGACACCGTATGGCTACACCTTC

abundance: .
v_gene: TRBV9
j_gene: TRBJ2-7
d_gene: .
CDR3aa: CASSVGVGGYEQYF
CDR3nt: TGTGCCAGCAGCGTAGGGGTGGGGGGCTACGAGCAGTACTTC

abundance: .
v_gene: TRBV7-2
j_gene: TRBJ1-5
d_gene: TRBD1
CDR3aa: CASSLSAGTDREHF
CDR3nt: TGTGCCAGCAGCTTATCCGCAGGGACAGACCGTGAGCATTTT

abundance: few
v_gene: TRBV19
j_gene: TRBJ2-6
d_gene: .
CDR3aa: CASTTFSFPGTLSGANVLTF
CDR3nt: TGTGCCAGTACTACATTCTCTTTCCCAGGGACACTCTCTGGGGCCAACGTCCTGACTTTC

abundance: once
v_gene: TRBV2
j_gene: TRBJ2-4
d_gene: .
CDR3aa: CASSVRENIQYF
CDR3nt: TGTGCCAGCAGTGTTCGGGAAAACATTCAGTACTTC

abundance: .
v_gene: TRBV5-4
j_gene: TRBJ1-1
d_gene: .
CDR3aa: CASSLRGNEAFF
CDR3nt: TGTGCCAGCAGCTTGAGAGGGAACGAAGCTTTCTTT

abundance: few
v_gene: TRBV4-3
j_gene: TRBJ2-6
d_gene: TRBD1
CDR3aa: CASSQAGTAQGANVLTF
CDR3nt: TGCGCCAGCAGCCAAGCAGGGACAGCGCAAGGGGCCAACGTCCTGACTTTC

abundance: few
v_gene: TRBV5-6
j_gene: TRBJ2-7
d_gene: TRBD1
CDR3aa: CASSQRYRGSYEQYF
CDR3nt: TGTGCCAGCAGCCAAAGGTACAGGGGCTCGTACGAGCAGTACTTC

abundance: few
v_gene: TRBV6-5
j_gene: TRBJ2-5
d_gene: .
CDR3aa: CASHYQETQYF
CDR3nt: TGTGCCAGCCATTACCAAGAGACCCAGTACTTC

abundance: .
v_gene: TRBV25-1
j_gene: TRBJ2-5
d_gene: TRBD1
CDR3aa: CASSLQGAGETQYF
CDR3nt: TGTGCCAGCAGCTTACAGGGGGCTGGGGAGACCCAGTACTTC

abundance: .
v_gene: TRBV4-2
j_gene: TRBJ1-5
d_gene: TRBD1
CDR3aa: CASSQQGGDQPQHF
CDR3nt: TGTGCCAGCAGCCAACAGGGGGGAGATCAGCCCCAGCATTTT

abundance: .
v_gene: TRBV10-3
j_gene: TRBJ2-7
d_gene: .
CDR3aa: CATGGGTRNLGQYF
CDR3nt: TGTGCCACAGGGGGGGGGACTAGAAATTTGGGGCAGTACTTC

abundance: .
v_gene: TRBV6-6
j_gene: TRBJ1-2
d_gene: .
CDR3aa: CASSYFDQGTNYGYTF
CDR3nt: TGTGCCAGCAGTTACTTCGACCAGGGGACCAACTATGGCTACACCTTC